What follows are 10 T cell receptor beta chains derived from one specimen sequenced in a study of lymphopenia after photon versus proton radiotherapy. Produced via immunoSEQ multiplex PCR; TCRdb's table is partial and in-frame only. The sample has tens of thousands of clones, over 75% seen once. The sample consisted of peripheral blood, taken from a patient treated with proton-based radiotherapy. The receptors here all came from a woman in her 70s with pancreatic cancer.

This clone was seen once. The CDR3 spells CASMVGGTEAFF. CDR3 DNA: TGTGCCAGCATGGTGGGAGGCACTGAAGCTTTCTTT. This chain joins TRBV5-4 and TRBJ1-1; no firm D call. There are 12 residues in the CDR3. V dropped 6 bases and J dropped 4 bases, with 10 bases sitting between them. Germline CDR1 reads SGHNT; CDR2 reads YYREEE (reference sequence).

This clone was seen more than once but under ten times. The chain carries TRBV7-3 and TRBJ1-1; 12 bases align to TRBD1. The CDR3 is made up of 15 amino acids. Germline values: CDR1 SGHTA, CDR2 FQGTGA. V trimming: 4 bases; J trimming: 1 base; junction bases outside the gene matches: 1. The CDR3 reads CASSSGQGANTEAFF. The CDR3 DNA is TGTGCCAGCAGCTCGGGACAGGGGGCGAACACTGAAGCTTTCTTT.

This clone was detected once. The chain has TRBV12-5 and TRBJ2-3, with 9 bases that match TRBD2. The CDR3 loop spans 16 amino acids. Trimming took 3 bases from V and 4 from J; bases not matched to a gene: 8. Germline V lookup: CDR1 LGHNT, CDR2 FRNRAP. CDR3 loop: CASGLGGRALADTQYF. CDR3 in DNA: TGTGCTAGTGGTTTAGGCGGGAGGGCCTTGGCAGATACGCAGTATTTT.

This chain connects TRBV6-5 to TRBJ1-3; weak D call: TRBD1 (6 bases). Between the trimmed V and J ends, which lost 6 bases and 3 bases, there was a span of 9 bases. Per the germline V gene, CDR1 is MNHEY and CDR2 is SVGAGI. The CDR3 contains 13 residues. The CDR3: CASSQDSGNTIYF. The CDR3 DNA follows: TGTGCCAGCAGCCAGGACAGTGGAAACACCATATATTTT.

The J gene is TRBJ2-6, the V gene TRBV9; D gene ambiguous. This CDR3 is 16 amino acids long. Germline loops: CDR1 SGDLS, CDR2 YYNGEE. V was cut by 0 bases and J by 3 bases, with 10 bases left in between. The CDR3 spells CASSVAPHRGANVLTF. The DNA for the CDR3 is TGTGCCAGCAGCGTAGCCCCCCATCGTGGGGCCAACGTCCTGACTTTC. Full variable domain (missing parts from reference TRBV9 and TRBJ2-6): DSGVTQTPKHLITATGQRVTLRCSPRSGDLSVYWYQQSLDQGLQFLIQYYNGEERAKGNILERFSAQQFPDLHSELNLSSLELGDSALYFCASSVAPHRGANVLTFGAGSRLTVL.

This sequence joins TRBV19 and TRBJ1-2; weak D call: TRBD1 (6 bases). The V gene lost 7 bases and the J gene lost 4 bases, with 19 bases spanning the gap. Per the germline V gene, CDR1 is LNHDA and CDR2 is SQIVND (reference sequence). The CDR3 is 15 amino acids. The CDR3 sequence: CASTPSRGQSYGYTF. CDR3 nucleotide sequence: TGTGCCAGTACCCCGAGTCGGGGGCAGAGCTATGGCTACACCTTC.

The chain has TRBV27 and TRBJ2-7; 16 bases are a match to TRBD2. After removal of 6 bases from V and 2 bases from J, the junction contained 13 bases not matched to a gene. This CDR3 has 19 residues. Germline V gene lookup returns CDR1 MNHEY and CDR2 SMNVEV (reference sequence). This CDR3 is CASRQPSGTSGREPYEQYF. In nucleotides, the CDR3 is TGTGCCAGCAGGCAACCGTCCGGGACTAGCGGGAGGGAGCCCTACGAGCAGTACTTC.

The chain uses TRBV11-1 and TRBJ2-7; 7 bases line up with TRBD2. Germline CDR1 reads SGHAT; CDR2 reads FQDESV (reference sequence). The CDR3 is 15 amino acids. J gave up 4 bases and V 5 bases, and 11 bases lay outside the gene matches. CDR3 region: CASSPLGGTHYEQYF. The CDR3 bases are TGTGCCAGCAGCCCCCTCGGGGGGACTCATTACGAGCAGTACTTC.

This CDR3 reads CASSEGTSSTDTQYF. The CDR3 nucleotides read TGTGCCAGCAGTGAAGGGACTAGCAGCACAGATACGCAGTATTTT. This sequence joins TRBV2 and TRBJ2-3; the match to TRBD2 covers 8 bases. Trimming cost V 1 base and J 0 bases; bases outside gene matches: 0. The CDR3 runs to 15 residues. From germline, CDR1 is SNHLY and CDR2 FYNNEI.

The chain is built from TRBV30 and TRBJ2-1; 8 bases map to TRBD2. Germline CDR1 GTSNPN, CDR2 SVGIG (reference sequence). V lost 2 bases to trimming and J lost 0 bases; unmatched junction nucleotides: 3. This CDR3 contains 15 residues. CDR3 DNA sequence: TGTGCCTGGAGTTCCGGGACTAGCTCCTACAATGAGCAGTTCTTC. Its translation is CAWSSGTSSYNEQFF.